This record looks at one T cell receptor (beta chain) sequence and its context. The entry originates in a study of blood T cell repertoires in COVID-19. Whole-study context: Sources were T cells, B-cell-depleted T cells, or PBMCs; the material itself was cDNA or gDNA.

Trimming shortened V by 5 bases and J by 5 bases, and 13 bases separated the two germline ends. The CDR3 has 14 amino acids. Germline-derived CDR1 and CDR2 are ENHRY and SYGVKD. Method: immunoSEQ multiplex PCR; TCRdb's copy keeps in-frame clones and lacks some. The table lists about 35,000 clones, around 88% of them singletons. V and J are TRBV10-3 and TRBJ2-1, with D maybe TRBD1 (6 bases). Sequenced input: peripheral blood. This sequence originates from a woman aged 70-85 years with active COVID-19. The CDR3 nucleotides read TGTGCCATCAGTAGTGGACAGAAAGACAATGAGCAGTTCTTC. This gives the protein CAISSGQKDNEQFF.